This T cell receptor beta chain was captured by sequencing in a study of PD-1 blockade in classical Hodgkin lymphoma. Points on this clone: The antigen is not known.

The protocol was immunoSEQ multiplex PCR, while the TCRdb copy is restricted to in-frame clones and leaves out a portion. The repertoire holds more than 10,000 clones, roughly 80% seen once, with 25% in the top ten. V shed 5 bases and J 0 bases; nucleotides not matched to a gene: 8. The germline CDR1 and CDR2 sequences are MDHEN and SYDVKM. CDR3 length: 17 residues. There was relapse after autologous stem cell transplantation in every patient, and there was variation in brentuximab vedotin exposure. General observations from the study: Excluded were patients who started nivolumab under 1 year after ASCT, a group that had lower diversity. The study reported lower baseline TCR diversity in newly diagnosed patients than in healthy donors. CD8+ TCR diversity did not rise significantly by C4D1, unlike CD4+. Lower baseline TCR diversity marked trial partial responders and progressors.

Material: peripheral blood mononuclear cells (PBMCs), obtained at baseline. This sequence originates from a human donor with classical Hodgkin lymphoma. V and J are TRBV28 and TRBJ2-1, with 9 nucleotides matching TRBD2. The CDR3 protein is CASSQPKREVSYNEQFF. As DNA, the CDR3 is TGTGCCAGCAGTCAACCTAAGCGGGAGGTCTCCTACAATGAGCAGTTCTTC.